One and the same sample provided the 8 T cell receptor beta chains below, sequenced in a study of shared clonotypes between healthy human individuals. Profiling relied on immunoSEQ multiplex PCR, and the TCRdb table lists in-frame clones only, not all of them. The sample carries around 600,000 clones, roughly 97% recorded once. Sequencing was performed on naive CD4+ T cells sorted from blood. The subset was: CD45RA+ positively selected. These receptors all stem from a woman in her thirties in good health.

V gene TRBV5-1 combines with J gene TRBJ1-1; 10 bases align to TRBD1. V trimming: 4 bases; J trimming: 7 bases; junction bases outside the gene matches: 16. Germline V CDR1 and CDR2: SGHRS, YFSETQ. The CDR3 is 17 amino acids. CDR3 nucleotide sequence: TGCGCCAGCAGCGGCCCCCGGGACAGGGGACACCGGATTGAAGCTTTCTTT. Protein: CASSGPRDRGHRIEAFF.

This chain uses TRBV18 with TRBJ1-4; 9 nucleotides line up with TRBD1. The CDR3 is 16 residues long. V shed 3 bases, J shed 6 bases, and the junction held 8 bases outside the gene matches. The germline V gene encodes CDR1 KGHSH and CDR2 LQKENI. This chain's CDR3 is CASSPANRGRYEKLFF. For the CDR3, the DNA is TGTGCCAGCTCACCTGCTAACAGGGGGCGGTATGAAAAACTGTTTTTT.

V is TRBV6-1 and J is TRBJ1-1, with a tentative D call TRBD1 (6 bases). Germline CDR1 is MNHNS and CDR2 is SASEGT. V shed 4 bases and J shed 8 bases, with 14 bases lying between them. The CDR3 is made up of 13 amino acids. The CDR3 DNA follows: TGTGCCAGCAGTGCTGCGGGACACTTCGAAGCTTTCTTT. It encodes CASSAAGHFEAFF.

V usage is TRBV5-1 and J usage is TRBJ1-4; 9 positions agree with TRBD1. With 4 bases clipped from V and 8 bases from J, the junction kept 6 bases outside the gene matches. Germline lookup yields CDR1 SGHRS and CDR2 YFSETQ. The CDR3 contains 14 residues. This CDR3 reads CASSRDRVFEKLFF. CDR3 DNA: TGCGCCAGCAGCAGGGACAGGGTGTTCGAAAAACTGTTTTTT.

CDR3 sequence reads: CAWSPLNVQGDTQYF. CDR3 DNA sequence: TGTGCCTGGAGCCCTCTTAACGTCCAGGGAGATACGCAGTATTTT. The V call is TRBV30, the J call TRBJ2-3; a weak D match, TRBD1 (5 bases). The germline V gene has CDR1 GTSNPN and CDR2 SVGIG (reference sequence). The CDR3 runs 15 residues. The V end was cut by 3 bases, the J end by 5 bases, with 18 bases between.

This chain links TRBV5-1 with TRBJ2-7; TRBD2 aligns across 10 bases. The CDR3 contains 16 residues. Germline V gives CDR1 SGHRS, CDR2 YFSETQ. Unmatched junction bases numbered 12, after V lost 0 bases and J lost 9 bases. CDR3 in amino acids: CASSLDLAGALRGQYF. As DNA, the CDR3 is TGCGCCAGCAGCTTGGACCTAGCGGGAGCCCTCCGCGGGCAGTACTTC.

V gene TRBV5-8 combines with J gene TRBJ2-7, with D unresolved. The CDR3 has 14 amino acids. V lost 0 bases to trimming and J lost 3 bases, with 10 bases between them. Germline V lookup: CDR1 SGHTS, CDR2 YDEGEE. CDR3 protein: CASSLAFWSYEQYF. In nucleotides, the CDR3 is TGTGCCAGCAGCTTGGCTTTTTGGAGCTACGAGCAGTACTTC.

The chain is built from TRBV6-5 and TRBJ2-7, with 14 bases identical to TRBD2. The CDR3 covers 15 residues. Germline-derived CDR1 and CDR2 are MNHEY and SVGAGI. V shed 4 bases and J 6 bases; nucleotides not matched to a gene: 5. CDR3 nucleotides: TGTGCCAGCAGTTTTACCGGGACTAGCGGGAGCGAGCAGTACTTC. Translating it yields CASSFTGTSGSEQYF.